The T cell receptor (beta chain) under discussion was sequenced for a study of immune evolution from preneoplasia to lung adenocarcinoma. On the study more broadly: HLA loss of heterozygosity: about 7% AIS, over 12% MIA, approximately 35% ADC, none AAH.

Regarding this clone: The junction departs from germline at one end; a sequencing error may be responsible.

Sequencing was performed with immunoSEQ multiplex PCR; in TCRdb, only in-frame clones are kept and a portion is missing. The data hold approximately 4,700 clones, with over 75% observed a single time. This CDR3 has 12 residues. Germline CDR1 reads SSHAT; CDR2 reads FNYEAQ (reference sequence). The source of this sequence is a person aged 55-80 years with lung adenocarcinoma. This chain links TRBV7-7 with TRBJ2-5; no definite D call. What was sequenced was FFPE lung adenocarcinoma in situ tissue. CDR3 nucleotide sequence: TGTGCTAGCAGCTCAACGGGAGAGACCCAGTACTTC. Translating gives CASSSTGETQYF.